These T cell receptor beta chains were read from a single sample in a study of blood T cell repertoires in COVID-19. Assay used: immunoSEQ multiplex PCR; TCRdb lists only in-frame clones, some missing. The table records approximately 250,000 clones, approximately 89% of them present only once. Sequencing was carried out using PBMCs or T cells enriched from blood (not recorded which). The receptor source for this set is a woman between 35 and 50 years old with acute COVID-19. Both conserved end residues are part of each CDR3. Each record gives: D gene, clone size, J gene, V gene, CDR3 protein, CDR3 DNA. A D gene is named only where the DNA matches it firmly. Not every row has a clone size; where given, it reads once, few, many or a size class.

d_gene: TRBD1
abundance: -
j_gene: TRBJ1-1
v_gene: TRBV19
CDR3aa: CASSKPGQGLEAFF
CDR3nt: TGTGCCAGTAGTAAACCGGGACAGGGGCTGGAAGCTTTCTTT

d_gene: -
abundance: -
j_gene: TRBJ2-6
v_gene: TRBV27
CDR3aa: CASSLLGSSGANVLTF
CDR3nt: TGTGCCAGCAGTTTACTAGGGAGCTCTGGGGCCAACGTCCTGACTTTC

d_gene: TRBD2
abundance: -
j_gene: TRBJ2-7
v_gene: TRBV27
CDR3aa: CASSLRGRGSTSGGSSGEQYF
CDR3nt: TGTGCCAGCAGTTTAAGAGGAAGGGGTTCGACTAGCGGGGGCTCCTCCGGTGAGCAGTACTTC

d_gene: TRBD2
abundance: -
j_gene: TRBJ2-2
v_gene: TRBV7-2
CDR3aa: CASSVKGLAGGANTGELFF
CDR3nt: TGTGCCAGCAGCGTAAAGGGACTAGCGGGAGGGGCGAACACCGGGGAGCTGTTTTTT

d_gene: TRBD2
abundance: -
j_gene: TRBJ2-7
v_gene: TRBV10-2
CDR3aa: CASRSIQGLGGEQYF
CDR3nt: TGCGCCAGCAGATCTATCCAAGGACTAGGCGGCGAGCAGTACTTC

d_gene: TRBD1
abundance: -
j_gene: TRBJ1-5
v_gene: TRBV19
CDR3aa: CASRDWGQGVNQPQHF
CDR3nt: TGTGCCAGTAGGGATTGGGGACAGGGGGTCAATCAGCCCCAGCATTTT

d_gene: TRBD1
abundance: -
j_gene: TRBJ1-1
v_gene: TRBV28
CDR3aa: CASSLRGLNTEAFF
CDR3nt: TGTGCCAGCAGTCTCAGGGGGTTGAACACTGAAGCTTTCTTT

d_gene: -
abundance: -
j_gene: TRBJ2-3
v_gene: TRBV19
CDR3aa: CASSMYRSPSTDTQYF
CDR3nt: TGTGCCAGTAGTATGTATCGGTCCCCAAGCACAGATACGCAGTATTTT

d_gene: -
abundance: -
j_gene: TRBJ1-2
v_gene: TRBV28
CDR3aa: CASSSAGPNYGYTF
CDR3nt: TGTGCCAGCAGTTCTGCAGGGCCTAACTATGGCTACACCTTC

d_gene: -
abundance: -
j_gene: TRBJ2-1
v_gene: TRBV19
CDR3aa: CASQSGPSYNEQFF
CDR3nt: TGTGCCAGTCAGAGCGGACCCTCCTACAATGAGCAGTTCTTC

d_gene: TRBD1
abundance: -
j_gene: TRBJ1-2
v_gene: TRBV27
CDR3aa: CASGWTGKDGYTF
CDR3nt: TGTGCCAGCGGCTGGACAGGGAAGGATGGCTACACCTTC

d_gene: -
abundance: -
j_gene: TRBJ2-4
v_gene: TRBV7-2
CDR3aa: CASFRPRGSGGGRNIQYF
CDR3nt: TGTGCCAGCTTCCGACCAAGGGGATCAGGGGGCGGGAGAAACATTCAGTACTTC

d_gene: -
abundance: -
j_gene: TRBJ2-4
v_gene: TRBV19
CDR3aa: CASSDRNRVTKNIQYF
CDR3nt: TGTGCCAGTAGCGACCGAAACAGGGTTACCAAAAACATTCAGTACTTC

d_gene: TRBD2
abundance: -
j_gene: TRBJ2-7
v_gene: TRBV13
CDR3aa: CASSSLAAPNGQYF
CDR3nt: TGTGCCAGCAGCTCCCTAGCGGCTCCCAACGGGCAGTACTTC

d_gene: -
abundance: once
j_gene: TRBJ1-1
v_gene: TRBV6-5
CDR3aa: CATLVMNTEAFF
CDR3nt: TGTGCCACCCTAGTAATGAACACTGAAGCTTTCTTT

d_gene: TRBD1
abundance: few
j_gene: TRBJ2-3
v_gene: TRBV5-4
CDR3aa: CASSAPGQGPDTQYF
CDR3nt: TGTGCCAGCTCCGCTCCGGGACAGGGACCAGATACGCAGTATTTT

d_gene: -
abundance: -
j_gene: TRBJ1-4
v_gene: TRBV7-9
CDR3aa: CASSPYPEKLFF
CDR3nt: TGTGCCAGCAGCCCCTACCCAGAAAAACTGTTTTTT

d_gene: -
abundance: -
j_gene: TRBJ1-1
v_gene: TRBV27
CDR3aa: CASSLAIGNTEAFF
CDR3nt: TGTGCCAGCAGTTTAGCAATCGGGAACACTGAAGCTTTCTTT

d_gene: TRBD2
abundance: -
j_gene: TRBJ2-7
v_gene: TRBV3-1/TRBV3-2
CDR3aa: CASSSIHSGRAAEQYF
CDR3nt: TGTGCCAGCAGTTCGATTCATAGCGGGAGGGCGGCCGAGCAGTACTTC

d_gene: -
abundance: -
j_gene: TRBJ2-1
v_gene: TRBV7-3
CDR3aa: CASTYGGSSYNEQFF
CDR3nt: TGTGCCAGCACCTACGGCGGAAGCTCCTACAATGAGCAGTTCTTC

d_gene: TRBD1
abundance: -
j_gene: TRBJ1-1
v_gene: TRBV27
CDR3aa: CASSYRGQGTEAFF
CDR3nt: TGTGCCAGCAGCTACCGTGGACAGGGGACTGAAGCTTTCTTT

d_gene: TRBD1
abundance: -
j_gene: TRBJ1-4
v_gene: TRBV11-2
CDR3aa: CASSAGQGGNEKLFF
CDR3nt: TGTGCCAGCAGCGCGGGACAGGGGGGTAATGAAAAACTGTTTTTT

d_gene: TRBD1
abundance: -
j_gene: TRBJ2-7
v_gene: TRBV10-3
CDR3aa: CAARDREDAYEQYF
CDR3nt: TGTGCCGCCCGGGACAGGGAGGACGCCTACGAGCAGTACTTC

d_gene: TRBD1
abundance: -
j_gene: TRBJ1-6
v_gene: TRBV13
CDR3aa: CASSLGGDRESPLHF
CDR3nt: TGTGCCAGCAGCTTAGGGGGGGACAGGGAGTCACCCCTCCACTTT

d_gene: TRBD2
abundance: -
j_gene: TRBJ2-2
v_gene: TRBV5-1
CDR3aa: CASSDGGAGAGELFF
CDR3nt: TGCGCCAGCAGCGATGGGGGTGCGGGAGCCGGGGAGCTGTTTTTT

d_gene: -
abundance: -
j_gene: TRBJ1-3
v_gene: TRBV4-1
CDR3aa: CASSQVLTVSGNTIYF
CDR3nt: TGCGCCAGCAGCCAAGTCTTGACAGTCTCTGGAAACACCATATATTTT

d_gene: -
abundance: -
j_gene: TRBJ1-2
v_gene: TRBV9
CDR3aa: CASGPAGNTF
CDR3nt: TGTGCCAGCGGGCCGGCGGGAAACACCTTC

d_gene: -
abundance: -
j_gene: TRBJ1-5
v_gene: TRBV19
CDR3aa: CASSPQNNQPQHF
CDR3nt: TGTGCCAGTAGTCCCCAGAATAATCAGCCCCAGCATTTT

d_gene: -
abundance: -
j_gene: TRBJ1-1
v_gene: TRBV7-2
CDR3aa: CASSFRSGNTEAFF
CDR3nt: TGTGCCAGCAGCTTTCGGTCAGGAAACACTGAAGCTTTCTTT

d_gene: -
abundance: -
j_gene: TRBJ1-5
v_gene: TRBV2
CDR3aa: CASSTGLSQPQHF
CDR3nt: TGTGCCAGCAGTACAGGGTTATCTCAGCCCCAGCATTTT

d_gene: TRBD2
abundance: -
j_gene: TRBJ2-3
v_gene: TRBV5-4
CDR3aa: CASSLESREGTQYF
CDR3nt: TGTGCCAGCAGCTTGGAATCGCGGGAGGGTACGCAGTATTTT

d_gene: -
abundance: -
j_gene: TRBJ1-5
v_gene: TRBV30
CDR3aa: CAWSVQDNQPQHF
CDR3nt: TGTGCCTGGAGTGTACAGGACAATCAGCCCCAGCATTTT

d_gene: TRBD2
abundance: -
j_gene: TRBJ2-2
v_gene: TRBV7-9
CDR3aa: CASSLELAVNTGELFF
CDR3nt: TGTGCCAGCAGCTTAGAACTAGCGGTAAACACCGGGGAGCTGTTTTTT

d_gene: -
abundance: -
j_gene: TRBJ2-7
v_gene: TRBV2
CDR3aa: CASSEDGNSYEQYF
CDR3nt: TGTGCCAGCAGTGAAGACGGGAACTCCTACGAGCAGTACTTC

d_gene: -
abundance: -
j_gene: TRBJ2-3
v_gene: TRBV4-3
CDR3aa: CASSQTLAGFTDTQYF
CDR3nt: TGCGCCAGCAGCCAGACCCTCGCGGGCTTCACAGATACGCAGTATTTT

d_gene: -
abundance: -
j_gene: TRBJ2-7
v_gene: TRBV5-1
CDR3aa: CASSFNGANEQYF
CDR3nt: TGCGCCAGCAGCTTTAACGGAGCTAACGAGCAGTACTTC

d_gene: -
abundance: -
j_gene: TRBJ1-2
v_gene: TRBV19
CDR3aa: CATLGGLGYTF
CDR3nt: TGTGCCACCCTGGGGGGGCTCGGCTACACCTTC

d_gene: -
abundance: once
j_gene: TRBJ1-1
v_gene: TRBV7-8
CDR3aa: CASSRGWGENTEAFF
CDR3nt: TGTGCCAGCAGCCGAGGGTGGGGGGAGAACACTGAAGCTTTCTTT

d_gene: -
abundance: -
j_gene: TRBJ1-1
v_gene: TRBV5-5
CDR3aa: CASSLGPGPLNTEAFF
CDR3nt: TGTGCCAGCAGCTTGGGTCCAGGGCCTTTGAACACTGAAGCTTTCTTT

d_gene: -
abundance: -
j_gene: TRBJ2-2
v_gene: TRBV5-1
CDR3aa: CASSLVRDLAGELFF
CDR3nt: TGCGCCAGCAGCTTGGTACGGGATCTGGCCGGGGAGCTGTTTTTT